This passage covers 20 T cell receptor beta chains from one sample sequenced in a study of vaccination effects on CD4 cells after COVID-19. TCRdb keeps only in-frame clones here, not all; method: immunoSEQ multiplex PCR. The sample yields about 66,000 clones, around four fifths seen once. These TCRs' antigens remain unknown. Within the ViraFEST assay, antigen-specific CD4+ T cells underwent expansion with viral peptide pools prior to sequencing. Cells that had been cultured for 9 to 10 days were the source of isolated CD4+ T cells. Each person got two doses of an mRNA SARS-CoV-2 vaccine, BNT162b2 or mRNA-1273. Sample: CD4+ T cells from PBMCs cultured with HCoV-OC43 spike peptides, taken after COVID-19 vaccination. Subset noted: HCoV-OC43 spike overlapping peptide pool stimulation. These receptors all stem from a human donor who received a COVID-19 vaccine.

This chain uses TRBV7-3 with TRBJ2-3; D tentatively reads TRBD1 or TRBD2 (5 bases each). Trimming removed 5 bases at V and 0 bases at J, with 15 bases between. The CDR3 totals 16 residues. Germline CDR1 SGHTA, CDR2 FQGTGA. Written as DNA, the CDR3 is TGTGCCAGCAGCCCCGGGGACCGGGTTAGCACAGATACGCAGTATTTT. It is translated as CASSPGDRVSTDTQYF.

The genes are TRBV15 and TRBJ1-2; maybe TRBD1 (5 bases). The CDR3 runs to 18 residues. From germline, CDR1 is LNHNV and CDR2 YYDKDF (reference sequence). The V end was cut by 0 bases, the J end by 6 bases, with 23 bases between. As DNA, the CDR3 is TGTGCCACCAGCAGAGACCCCGAGGGGAGACAAAGGAGGAATGGCTACACCTTC. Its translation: CATSRDPEGRQRRNGYTF. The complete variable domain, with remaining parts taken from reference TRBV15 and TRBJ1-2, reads DAMVIQNPRYQVTQFGKPVTLSCSQTLNHNVMYWYQQKSSQAPKLLFHYYDKDFNNEADTPDNFQSRRPNTSFCFLDIRSPGLGDTAMYLCATSRDPEGRQRRNGYTFGSGTRLTVV.

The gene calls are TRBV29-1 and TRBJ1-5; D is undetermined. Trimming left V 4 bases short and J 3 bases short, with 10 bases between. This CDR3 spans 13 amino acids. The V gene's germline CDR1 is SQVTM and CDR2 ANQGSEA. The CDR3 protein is CSVVSGPNQPQHF. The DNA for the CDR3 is TGCAGCGTTGTCTCCGGGCCCAATCAGCCCCAGCATTTT.

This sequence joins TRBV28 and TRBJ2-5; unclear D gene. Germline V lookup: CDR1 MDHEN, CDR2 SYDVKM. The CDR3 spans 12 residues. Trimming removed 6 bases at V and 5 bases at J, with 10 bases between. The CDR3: CASSSVTETQYF. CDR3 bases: TGTGCCAGCAGCTCGGTGACGGAGACCCAGTACTTC. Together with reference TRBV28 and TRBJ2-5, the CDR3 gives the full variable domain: DVKVTQSSRYLVKRTGEKVFLECVQDMDHENMFWYRQDPGLGLRLIYFSYDVKMKEKGDIPEGYSVSREKKERFSLILESASTNQTSMYLCASSSVTETQYFGPGTRLLVL.

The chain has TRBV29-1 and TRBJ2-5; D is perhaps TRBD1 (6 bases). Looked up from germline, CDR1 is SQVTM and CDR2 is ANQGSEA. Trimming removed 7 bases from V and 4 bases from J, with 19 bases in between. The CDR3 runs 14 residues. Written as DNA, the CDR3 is TGCAGCGCCGTGACAGGCGAGGGTGTAGAGACCCAGTACTTC. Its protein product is CSAVTGEGVETQYF.

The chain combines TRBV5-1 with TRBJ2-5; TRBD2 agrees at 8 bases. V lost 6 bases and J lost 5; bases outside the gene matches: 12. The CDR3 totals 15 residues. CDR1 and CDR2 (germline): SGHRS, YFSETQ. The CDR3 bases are TGCGCCAGCAACATCCGGGGGGGCATGTGGGAGACCCAGTACTTC. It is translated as CASNIRGGMWETQYF. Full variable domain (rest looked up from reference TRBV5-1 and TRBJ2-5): KAGVTQTPRYLIKTRGQQVTLSCSPISGHRSVSWYQQTPGQGLQFLFEYFSETQRNKGNFPGRFSGRQFSNSRSEMNVSTLELGDSALYLCASNIRGGMWETQYFGPGTRLLVL.

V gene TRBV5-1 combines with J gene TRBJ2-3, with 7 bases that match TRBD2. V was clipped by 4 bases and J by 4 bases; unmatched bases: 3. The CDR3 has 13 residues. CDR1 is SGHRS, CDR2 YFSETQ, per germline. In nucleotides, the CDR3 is TGCGCCAGCAGCCCCGGGGGGTCAGATACGCAGTATTTT. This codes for CASSPGGSDTQYF.

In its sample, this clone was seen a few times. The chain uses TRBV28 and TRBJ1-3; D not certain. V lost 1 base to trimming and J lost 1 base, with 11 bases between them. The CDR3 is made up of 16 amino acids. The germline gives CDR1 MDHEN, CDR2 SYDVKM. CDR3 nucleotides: TGTGCCAGCAGTTTATACCGCAAGGGTTCTGGAAACACCATATATTTT. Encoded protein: CASSLYRKGSGNTIYF.

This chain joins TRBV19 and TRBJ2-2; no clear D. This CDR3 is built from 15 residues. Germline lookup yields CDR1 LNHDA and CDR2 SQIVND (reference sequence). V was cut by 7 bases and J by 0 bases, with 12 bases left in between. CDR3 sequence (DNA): TGTGCCAGTACCCTTGCCACAACGAACACCGGGGAGCTGTTTTTT. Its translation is CASTLATTNTGELFF. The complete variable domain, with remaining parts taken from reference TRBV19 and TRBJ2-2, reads DGGITQSPKYLFRKEGQNVTLSCEQNLNHDAMYWYRQDPGQGLRLIYYSQIVNDFQKGDIAEGYSVSREKKESFPLTVTSAQKNPTAFYLCASTLATTNTGELFFGEGSRLTVL.

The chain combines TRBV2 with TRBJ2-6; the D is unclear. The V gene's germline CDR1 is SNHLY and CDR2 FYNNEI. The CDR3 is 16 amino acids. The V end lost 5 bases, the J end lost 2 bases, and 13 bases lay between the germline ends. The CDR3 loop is CASSSAGRAGANVLTF. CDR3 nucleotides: TGTGCCAGCAGTTCCGCAGGTCGGGCTGGGGCCAACGTCCTGACTTTC.

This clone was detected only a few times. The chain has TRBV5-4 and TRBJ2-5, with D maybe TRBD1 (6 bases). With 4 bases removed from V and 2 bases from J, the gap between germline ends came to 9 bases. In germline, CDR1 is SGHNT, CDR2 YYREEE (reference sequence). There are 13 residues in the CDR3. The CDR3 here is CASSLRGQETQYF. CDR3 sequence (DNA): TGTGCCAGCAGCCTCAGGGGACAAGAGACCCAGTACTTC.

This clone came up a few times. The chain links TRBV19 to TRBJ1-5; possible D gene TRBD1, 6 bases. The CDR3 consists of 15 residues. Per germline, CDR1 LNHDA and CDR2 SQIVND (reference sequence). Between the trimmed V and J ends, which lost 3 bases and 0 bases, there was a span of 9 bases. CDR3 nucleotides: TGTGCCAGTAGTATGAGGGGGAATAGCAATCAGCCCCAGCATTTT. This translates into CASSMRGNSNQPQHF.

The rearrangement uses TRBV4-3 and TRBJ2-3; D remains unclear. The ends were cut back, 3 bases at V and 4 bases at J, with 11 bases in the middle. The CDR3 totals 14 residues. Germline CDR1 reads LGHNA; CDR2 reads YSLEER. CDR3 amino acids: CASSHPPRSDTQYF. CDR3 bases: TGCGCCAGCAGCCACCCCCCAAGGTCAGATACGCAGTATTTT.

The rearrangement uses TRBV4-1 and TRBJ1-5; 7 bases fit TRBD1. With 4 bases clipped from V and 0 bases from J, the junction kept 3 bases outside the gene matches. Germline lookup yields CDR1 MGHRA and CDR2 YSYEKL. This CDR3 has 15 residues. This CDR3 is CASSRGDSSNQPQHF. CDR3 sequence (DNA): TGCGCCAGCAGCCGGGGGGACAGTAGCAATCAGCCCCAGCATTTT.

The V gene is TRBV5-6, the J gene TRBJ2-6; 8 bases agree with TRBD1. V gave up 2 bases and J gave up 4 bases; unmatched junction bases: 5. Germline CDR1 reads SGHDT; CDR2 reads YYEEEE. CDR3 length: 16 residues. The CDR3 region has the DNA TGTGCCAGCAGCTTTCGACAGGGGACGGGGGCCAACGTCCTGACTTTC. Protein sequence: CASSFRQGTGANVLTF.

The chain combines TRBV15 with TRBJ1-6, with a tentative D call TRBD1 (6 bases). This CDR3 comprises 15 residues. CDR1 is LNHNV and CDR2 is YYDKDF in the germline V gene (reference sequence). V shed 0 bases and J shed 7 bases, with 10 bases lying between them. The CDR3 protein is CATSREGAENSPLHF. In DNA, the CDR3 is TGTGCCACCAGCAGAGAGGGGGCAGAGAATTCACCCCTCCACTTT.

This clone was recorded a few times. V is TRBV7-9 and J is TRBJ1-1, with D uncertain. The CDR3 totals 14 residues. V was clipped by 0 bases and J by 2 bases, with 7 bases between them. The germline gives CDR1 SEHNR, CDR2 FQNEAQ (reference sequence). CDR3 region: CASSLATANTEAFF. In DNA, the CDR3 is TGTGCCAGCAGCTTAGCTACAGCTAACACTGAAGCTTTCTTT.

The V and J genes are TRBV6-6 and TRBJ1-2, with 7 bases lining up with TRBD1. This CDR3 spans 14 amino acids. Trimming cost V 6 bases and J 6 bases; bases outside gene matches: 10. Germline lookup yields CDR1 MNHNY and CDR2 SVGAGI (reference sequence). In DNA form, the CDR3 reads TGTGCCAGCAGCTCGGACAGGAGCTTAGATGGCTACACCTTC. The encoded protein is CASSSDRSLDGYTF.

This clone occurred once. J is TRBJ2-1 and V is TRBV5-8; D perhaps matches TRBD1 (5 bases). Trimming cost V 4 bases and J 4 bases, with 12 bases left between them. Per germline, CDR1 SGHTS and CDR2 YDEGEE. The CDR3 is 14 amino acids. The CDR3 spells CASSPLTVYNEQFF. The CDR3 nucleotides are TGTGCCAGCAGCCCCTTGACAGTTTACAATGAGCAGTTCTTC.

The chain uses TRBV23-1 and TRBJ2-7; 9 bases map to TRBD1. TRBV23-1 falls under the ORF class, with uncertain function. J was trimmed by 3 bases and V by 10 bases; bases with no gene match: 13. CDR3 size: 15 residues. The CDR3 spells CANTGGTGSLYEQYV. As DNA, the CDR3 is TGCGCCAATACGGGTGGGACAGGGAGTCTCTACGAGCAGTACGTC.